Sequencing of this T cell receptor beta chain was carried out in a study of shared clonotypes between healthy human individuals. Overall study findings and caveats: Researchers found naive subsets generally carried larger estimated richness than memory subsets.

In regard to this clone: Antigen: not known.

Per germline, CDR1 KGHSH and CDR2 LQKENI. The V gene lost 2 bases and the J gene lost 1 base, with 8 bases spanning the gap. This CDR3 has 14 residues. Into CD45RA+ naive and CD45RA-negative memory subsets, the CD4+ cells were split. Profiling relied on immunoSEQ multiplex PCR, and the TCRdb table lists in-frame clones only, not all of them. The sample records approximately 2.1 million clones, more than 80% being singletons. This sequence joins TRBV18 and TRBJ1-1; D is uncertain. The sequencing sample was made of naive CD4+ T cells from PBMCs. As for subset: CD45RA+ positively selected. The source of this sequence is a man between 18 and 29 years old in good health. Some clones in this sample may be carry-over from other donors' samples. In DNA form, the CDR3 reads TGTGCCAGCTCACCAGGTGCCAGGAACACTGAAGCTTTCTTT. This encodes CASSPGARNTEAFF.